The 16 T cell receptor beta chains in this list originate from one sample, sequenced in a study of shared clonotypes between healthy human individuals. This table comes from immunoSEQ multiplex PCR, and its TCRdb copy is limited to in-frame clones, with some not included. The data show under 600,000 clones, less than 98% seen once. Source material: naive CD4+ T cells sorted from blood. Subset denoted: CD45RA+ positively selected. Source of these receptors: a woman between 25 and 40 years old in good health.

CDR3 sequence: CASSGGTNTEAFF. CDR3 coding DNA: TGTGCCAGCTCGGGGGGGACAAACACTGAAGCTTTCTTT. This chain connects TRBV18 to TRBJ1-1, with D perhaps matching TRBD1 (6 bases). The germline gives CDR1 KGHSH, CDR2 LQKENI. V dropped 6 bases and J dropped 2 bases, with 10 bases sitting between them. The CDR3 is 13 residues long.

This sequence joins TRBV6-7 and TRBJ1-5, with D unresolved. TRBV6-7 carries the ORF label, with uncertain function. Deletions cut 1 base from V and 2 bases from J, with 12 bases between. The CDR3 is 16 amino acids. CDR3 region: CASSYFYWEGNQPQHF. The CDR3 coding sequence is TGTGCCAGCAGTTACTTTTATTGGGAGGGCAATCAGCCCCAGCATTTT.

The chain combines TRBV5-6 with TRBJ2-3; 8 bases are a match to TRBD1. The germline gives CDR1 SGHDT, CDR2 YYEEEE. The CDR3 has 15 residues. V shed 4 bases, J shed 0 bases, and the junction held 4 bases outside the gene matches. CDR3 protein: CASSTWTGSTDTQYF. CDR3 nucleotide sequence: TGTGCCAGCAGCACCTGGACAGGGAGCACAGATACGCAGTATTTT.

This chain uses TRBV6-1 with TRBJ2-5; no clear D gene. The length of the CDR3 is 14 residues. V was pared by 6 bases and J by 5 bases, with 16 bases between. Germline V gene lookup returns CDR1 MNHNS and CDR2 SASEGT. In DNA form, the CDR3 reads TGTGCCAGCAGGTCCTCGGGTATAGGGGAGACCCAGTACTTC. Translating gives CASRSSGIGETQYF.

The chain employs TRBV19 and TRBJ2-5, with a possible D match to TRBD1 (6 bases). V dropped 4 bases and J dropped 11 bases, with 20 bases sitting between them. Germline V gives CDR1 LNHDA, CDR2 SQIVND (reference sequence). There are 14 residues in the CDR3. The CDR3 coding sequence is TGTGCCAGTAGTAGTAGGGGGACCACCTCCAAGCAGTACTTC. It is translated as CASSSRGTTSKQYF.

This chain uses TRBV10-1 with TRBJ2-7; D is uncertain. The germline V gene has CDR1 WNHNN and CDR2 SYGVQD (reference sequence). The CDR3 contains 13 residues. Deletions cut 5 bases from V and 2 bases from J, with 10 bases between. CDR3 coding DNA: TGCGCCAGCAGTCTGGCAGGAACCTACGAGCAGTACTTC. It specifies CASSLAGTYEQYF.

The CDR3 region has the DNA TGTGCCAGAAGGCCGCCGGGGGTGTGTGAGCAGTTCTTC. It specifies CARRPPGVCEQFF. The chain links TRBV19 to TRBJ2-1, with a tentative D call TRBD2 (6 bases). The CDR3 has 13 residues. V gave up 9 bases and J gave up 9 bases, with 18 bases separating them. Germline assignment: CDR1 LNHDA and CDR2 SQIVND (reference sequence).

The rearrangement uses TRBV5-4 and TRBJ2-5; 10 bases are a match to TRBD2. Germline V gene sequence: CDR1 SGHNT, CDR2 YYREEE (reference sequence). J gave up 7 bases and V 0 bases, and 12 bases lay outside the gene matches. The CDR3 spans 17 residues. CDR3 DNA sequence: TGTGCCAGCAGCTTGGAAGGTAGCGGGAGGTTCGGGGTGACCCAGTACTTC. Its protein product is CASSLEGSGRFGVTQYF.

The chain couples TRBV6-6 to TRBJ1-1; D is uncertain. The CDR3 covers 13 residues. The ends were cut back, 2 bases at V and 8 bases at J, with 12 bases in the middle. The V gene's germline CDR1 is MNHNY and CDR2 SVGAGI (reference sequence). In nucleotides, the CDR3 is TGTGCCAGCAGTTACGGTCGTGGAGGGGAAGCTTTCTTT. It is translated as CASSYGRGGEAFF.

V gene TRBV6-1 combines with J gene TRBJ1-3, with 8 bases fitting TRBD1. The CDR3 is 14 amino acids. V lost 6 bases and J lost 4; bases outside the gene matches: 5. Germline CDR1 reads MNHNS; CDR2 reads SASEGT. The CDR3 DNA sequence: TGTGCCAGCAGCGTCAGGGGGCGGGGAAACACCATATATTTT. Amino acid sequence: CASSVRGRGNTIYF.

The V gene is TRBV18, the J gene TRBJ1-1; a possible D gene is TRBD1 (5 bases). Trimming stripped 5 bases from V and 4 bases from J, with 11 bases between. The CDR3 has 13 amino acids. Germline CDR1 reads KGHSH; CDR2 reads LQKENI. The CDR3 protein is CASSGGTATEAFF. In DNA, the CDR3 is TGTGCCAGCTCAGGGGGGACCGCCACTGAAGCTTTCTTT. Drawing the rest from reference TRBV18 and TRBJ1-1, the complete variable domain is NAGVMQNPRHLVRRRGQEARLRCSPMKGHSHVYWYRQLPEEGLKFMVYLQKENIIDESGMPKERFSAEFPKEGPSILRIQQVVRGDSAAYFCASSGGTATEAFFGQGTRLTVV.

The gene calls are TRBV5-1 and TRBJ2-7; 10 bases are a match to TRBD2. The CDR3 is 15 residues long. Per the germline V gene, CDR1 is SGHRS and CDR2 is YFSETQ. Trimming took 6 bases from V and 5 from J; bases not matched to a gene: 11. The CDR3 bases are TGCGCCAGCAACCCCGGAGCGGGAGGGCCCCACGAGCAGTACTTC. Encoded protein: CASNPGAGGPHEQYF. Drawing the rest from reference TRBV5-1 and TRBJ2-7, the complete variable domain is KAGVTQTPRYLIKTRGQQVTLSCSPISGHRSVSWYQQTPGQGLQFLFEYFSETQRNKGNFPGRFSGRQFSNSRSEMNVSTLELGDSALYLCASNPGAGGPHEQYFGPGTRLTVT.

The CDR3 reads CAWSVIRTSGSGELFF. The CDR3 bases are TGTGCCTGGAGTGTGATCCGGACTAGCGGGAGCGGGGAGCTGTTTTTT. J is TRBJ2-2 and V is TRBV30; 13 nucleotides match TRBD2. The CDR3 has 16 residues. Germline V gives CDR1 GTSNPN, CDR2 SVGIG (reference sequence). Trimming took 0 bases from V and 7 from J; bases not matched to a gene: 5.

The genes are TRBV28 and TRBJ2-5; D remains unclear. Trimming shortened V by 5 bases and J by 5 bases, and 9 bases separated the two germline ends. Germline CDR1 is MDHEN and CDR2 is SYDVKM. This CDR3 contains 12 residues. Written as DNA, the CDR3 is TGTGCCAGCAGTGGATTATTGGAGACCCAGTACTTC. This gives the protein CASSGLLETQYF.

This chain connects TRBV27 to TRBJ1-3; D not resolved. The CDR3 runs to 13 residues. Germline V CDR1 and CDR2: MNHEY, SMNVEV (reference sequence). V lost 3 bases and J 4 bases, leaving 7 bases between the germline ends. The CDR3 is CASSFRVGNTIYF. In nucleotides, the CDR3 is TGTGCCAGCAGTTTCCGGGTAGGAAACACCATATATTTT.

The chain couples TRBV28 to TRBJ2-7; the D gene is possibly TRBD2 (5 bases). Trimming removed 3 bases from V and 0 bases from J, with 9 bases in between. The CDR3 is made up of 14 amino acids. Germline V gene data show CDR1 as MDHEN and CDR2 as SYDVKM. CDR3 sequence reads: CASSFGLVSYEQYF. CDR3 in DNA: TGTGCCAGCAGTTTCGGACTGGTCTCCTACGAGCAGTACTTC.